Listed here are 16 T cell receptor beta chains from one sample, sequenced in a study of T cell repertoires in cytomegalovirus infection. Via MiXCR, TCRdb re-called the reads, giving one row per CDR3 protein. The profile shows 300,000 or so distinct CDR3 sequences, roughly 25% of them singletons. No antigens are known for them. The source was cultured PBMCs, collected from culture after CMV antigen stimulation. These receptor sequences come from a human donor in good health (CMV status not recorded). Some clones in this sample may be carry-over from other donors' samples.

V and J are TRBV25-1 and TRBJ2-1; tentatively, D is TRBD1 or TRBD2 (5 bases each). Trimming removed 2 bases from V and 7 bases from J, with 12 bases in between. The V gene's germline CDR1 is MGHDK and CDR2 SYGVNS. The CDR3 is made up of 14 amino acids. CDR3 amino acids: CASSEGGPVNEQFF. CDR3 DNA sequence: TGTGCCAGCAGTGAAGGGGGACCCGTTAATGAGCAGTTCTTC.

This chain joins TRBV4-1 and TRBJ2-2; D call uncertain. The CDR3 contains 17 residues. Deletions cut 7 bases from V and 0 bases from J, with 18 bases between. The germline V gene encodes CDR1 MGHRA and CDR2 YSYEKL. The CDR3 loop reads CASTSKVGGSNTGELFF. CDR3 bases: TGCGCCAGCACCTCCAAGGTCGGCGGATCGAACACCGGGGAGCTGTTTTTT.

This chain links TRBV12-3 or TRBV12-4 with TRBJ2-3, with 11 bases that match TRBD2. The junction had 8 bases not matched to a gene; V was cut back by 3 bases and J by 6 bases. The CDR3 consists of 16 residues. CDR3 nucleotide sequence: TGTGCCAGCAGTTTTGGGACTAGCGGCCGTGGGGATACGCAGTATTTT. Amino acid sequence: CASSFGTSGRGDTQYF.

There are a few counts of this clonotype. The chain links TRBV19 to TRBJ1-5; perhaps TRBD1 as D (6 bases). The CDR3 loop spans 16 amino acids. CDR1 and CDR2 (germline): LNHDA, SQIVND (reference sequence). The V end was cut by 6 bases, the J end by 7 bases, with 22 bases between. This chain's CDR3 is CASRRKIQGSGQPQHF. The CDR3 nucleotides read TGTGCCAGTAGAAGAAAAATACAGGGTTCAGGACAGCCCCAGCATTTT.

This chain joins TRBV6-1 and TRBJ1-1; 9 nucleotides match TRBD1. Trimming took 6 bases from V and 0 from J; bases not matched to a gene: 11. This CDR3 is built from 17 residues. Germline CDR1 is MNHNS and CDR2 is SASEGT. CDR3 nucleotide sequence: TGTGCCAGCAGGAGACAGGGGGGACCCGGGATGAACACTGAAGCTTTCTTT. As protein: CASRRQGGPGMNTEAFF.

The chain has TRBV5-1 and TRBJ2-1, with D perhaps matching TRBD1 (6 bases). The CDR3 covers 15 residues. Trimming took 4 bases from V and 6 from J, leaving 17 bases between them. Per the germline V gene, CDR1 is SGHRS and CDR2 is YFSETQ. The CDR3 coding sequence is TGCGCCAGCAGCGAGGACAGCCAGTTGATCAATGAGCAGTTCTTC. Translated, it gives CASSEDSQLINEQFF.

The V gene is TRBV5-8, the J gene TRBJ2-5; a possible D gene is TRBD1 (6 bases). Germline CDR1 reads SGHTS; CDR2 reads YDEGEE. Deletions cut 0 bases from V and 3 bases from J, with 12 bases between. This CDR3 has 15 amino acids. CDR3 nucleotide sequence: TGTGCCAGCAGCTTGGCCGACAGGTACAAAGAGACCCAGTACTTC. This sequence encodes CASSLADRYKETQYF.

This chain joins TRBV13 and TRBJ2-7; unclear D gene. This CDR3 contains 13 residues. Germline assignment: CDR1 PRHDT and CDR2 FYEKMQ (reference sequence). The germline V and J ends were trimmed by 8 bases and 2 bases, with 13 bases remaining between them. The CDR3 loop reads CASLRANPYEQYV. The CDR3 region has the DNA TGTGCCAGCTTGCGCGCTAATCCCTACGAGCAGTACGTC.

The sample holds a few counts of this clonotype. The chain has TRBV11-2 and TRBJ2-7; tentatively, D is TRBD2 (6 bases). The CDR3 is 14 residues long. Germline V CDR1 and CDR2: SGHAT, FQNNGV. Trimming removed 1 base at V and 4 bases at J, with 11 bases between. As DNA, the CDR3 is TGTGCCAGCAGCTTAGCCGTGGGGACTTACGAGCAGTACTTC. Translating gives CASSLAVGTYEQYF.

This rearrangement joins TRBV5-6 to TRBJ2-1, with TRBD2 matching over 8 bases. Trimming at V came to 2 bases and at J to 7 bases, leaving 8 bases not matched to a gene. The CDR3 totals 15 residues. From germline, CDR1 is SGHDT and CDR2 YYEEEE. The CDR3 here is CASSLTGAGDNEQFF. As DNA, the CDR3 is TGTGCCAGCAGCTTAACGGGAGCGGGAGATAATGAGCAGTTCTTC.

Of note for this clonotype: A clone one base away is much larger, so this may be a read error. The rearrangement joins TRBV28 to TRBJ1-1; tentatively, D is TRBD1 (5 bases). This CDR3 has 14 amino acids. Trimming took 7 bases from V and 0 from J, leaving 12 bases between them. Germline CDR1 and CDR2: MDHEN and SYDVKM. The DNA of the CDR3 is TGTGCCAGCATCCAGGCAGGGTTGAACACTGAAGCTTTCTTT. This codes for CASIQAGLNTEAFF.

The sample holds a few counts of this clonotype. V and J are TRBV7-2 and TRBJ2-1; no clear D gene. The CDR3 has 14 amino acids. Trimming pared 0 bases from V and 5 bases from J, leaving 8 bases between. From germline, CDR1 is SGHTA and CDR2 FQGNSA. CDR3 in amino acids: CASSLAGSHNEQFF. In DNA, the CDR3 is TGTGCCAGCAGCTTAGCGGGTAGCCACAATGAGCAGTTCTTC.

About this clonotype: A much larger clone lies one base from this, so it may be a read error. V usage is TRBV12-3 or TRBV12-4 and J usage is TRBJ2-7; 8 bases align to TRBD1. This CDR3 region has 13 residues. DNA for the CDR3: TGTGACAGCAGATCAGGACAGGGCTACGAGCAGTACTTC. As protein: CDSRSGQGYEQYF.

V usage is TRBV19 and J usage is TRBJ2-5; the D is unclear. Looked up from germline, CDR1 is LNHDA and CDR2 is SQIVND (reference sequence). V dropped 9 bases and J dropped 4 bases, with 12 bases sitting between them. The CDR3 runs to 12 residues. The CDR3 nucleotides read TGTGCCAGCAGTGGGCCTGCAGAGACCCAGTACTTC. Translating gives CASSGPAETQYF.

V and J are TRBV6-1 and TRBJ2-7, with TRBD2 as a possible D gene (5 bases). V was pared by 0 bases and J by 7 bases, with 13 bases between. Germline V gene lookup returns CDR1 MNHNS and CDR2 SASEGT. The CDR3 runs to 14 residues. The CDR3 sequence is CASSEALGEREQYV. The CDR3 coding sequence is TGTGCCAGCAGTGAAGCTCTGGGAGAACGGGAGCAGTACGTC.

This clonotype was seen only a few times. The chain combines TRBV11-2 with TRBJ2-1; TRBD2 matches at 13 bases. Looked up from germline, CDR1 is SGHAT and CDR2 is FQNNGV. This CDR3 spans 16 amino acids. J was trimmed by 4 bases and V by 7 bases; bases with no gene match: 7. CDR3 DNA: TGTGCCAGCACCCTTACGACTAGCGGGAGGTACAATGAGCAGTTCTTC. This sequence encodes CASTLTTSGRYNEQFF.